Below, 3 T cell receptor beta chains from the same sample are listed, as sequenced in a study of cytomegalovirus exposure and HLA in healthy donors. PCR primers comprised 60 Vbeta and 13 Jbeta primers. Clones were sequenced by immunoSEQ multiplex PCR, and TCRdb holds only the in-frame ones, with some missing. The data show some 190,000 clones, about 77% seen once. Input material: PBMCs. These receptors all stem from a woman younger than 45 in good health and CMV-seropositive.

J is TRBJ1-5 and V is TRBV15; 9 bases align to TRBD1. The CDR3 is 17 amino acids. The V segment lost 0 bases and the J segment 1 base; nucleotides outside the gene matches: 4. Germline-derived CDR1 and CDR2 are LNHNV and YYDKDF (reference sequence). The CDR3 DNA reads TGTGCCACCAGCAGAGAGGGGACAGGGTCGAGCAATCAGCCCCAGCATTTT. Protein: CATSREGTGSSNQPQHF.

The chain carries TRBV9 and TRBJ2-3; D unresolved. This CDR3 comprises 13 residues. Germline assignment: CDR1 SGDLS and CDR2 YYNGEE. Trimming removed 5 bases at V and 0 bases at J, with 7 bases between. CDR3 sequence reads: CASRELSTDTQYF. The CDR3 DNA follows: TGTGCCAGCAGAGAACTAAGCACAGATACGCAGTATTTT. The variable domain in full, completed from reference TRBV9 and TRBJ2-3, reads DSGVTQTPKHLITATGQRVTLRCSPRSGDLSVYWYQQSLDQGLQFLIQYYNGEERAKGNILERFSAQQFPDLHSELNLSSLELGDSALYFCASRELSTDTQYFGPGTRLTVL.

The V call is TRBV7-2, the J call TRBJ2-7; TRBD2 aligns across 8 bases. V was pared by 5 bases and J by 3 bases, with 12 bases of the junction left unmatched. Germline V gives CDR1 SGHTA, CDR2 FQGNSA. This CDR3 has 16 amino acids. CDR3 in DNA: TGTGCCAGCAGCCCCCTGGATCTAGCGGGCCGCTACGAGCAGTACTTC. Residues: CASSPLDLAGRYEQYF.